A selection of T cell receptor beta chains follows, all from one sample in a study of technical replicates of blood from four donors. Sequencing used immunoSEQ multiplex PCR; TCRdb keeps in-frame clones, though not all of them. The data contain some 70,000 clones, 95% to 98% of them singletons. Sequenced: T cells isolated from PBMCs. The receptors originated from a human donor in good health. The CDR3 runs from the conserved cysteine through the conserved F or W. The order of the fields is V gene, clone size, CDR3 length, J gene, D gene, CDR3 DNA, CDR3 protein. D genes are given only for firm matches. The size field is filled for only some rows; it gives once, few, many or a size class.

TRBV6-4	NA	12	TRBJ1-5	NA	TGTGCCAGCAGTGACGGGGCAGGCCGATGGCATTTT	CASSDGAGRWHF
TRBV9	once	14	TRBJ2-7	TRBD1	TGTGCCAGCAGCGTACTCGGGACAGGGATCGAGCAGTACTTC	CASSVLGTGIEQYF
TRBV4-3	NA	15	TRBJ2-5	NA	TGCGCCAGCAGCCAATTCCTAGGTTCCCAAGGGACCCAGTACTTC	CASSQFLGSQGTQYF
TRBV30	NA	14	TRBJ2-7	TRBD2	TGTGCCTGCGTACCGGGACTAGTTCGGTCCGAGCAGTACTTC	CACVPGLVRSEQYF
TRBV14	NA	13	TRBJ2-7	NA	TGTGCCAGCAGCCTGGGGAGGTGGGACGAGCAGTACTTC	CASSLGRWDEQYF
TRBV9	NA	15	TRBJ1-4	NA	TGTGCCAGCAGCGTAGAACTTGCAACTAATGAAAAACTGTTTTTT	CASSVELATNEKLFF
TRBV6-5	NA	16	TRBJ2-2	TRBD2	TGTGCCAGCAGTTACTCCGCAGCGGGGTTAGCCGGGGAGCTGTTTTTT	CASSYSAAGLAGELFF
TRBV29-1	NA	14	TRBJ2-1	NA	TGCAGCGTTTCTCAGGGGCCATCCTACAATGAGCAGTTCTTC	CSVSQGPSYNEQFF
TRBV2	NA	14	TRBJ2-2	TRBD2	TGTGCCAGCTTGGCGGGGGAGAACACCGGGGAGCTGTTTTTT	CASLAGENTGELFF
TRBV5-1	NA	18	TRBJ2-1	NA	TGCGCCAGCAGCTTGAATGGTTTGTGGAGGAGATCTACCAATGAGCAGTTCTTC	CASSLNGLWRRSTNEQFF
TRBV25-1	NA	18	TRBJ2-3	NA	TGTGCCAGCAGTGAATATACCATCATGAGCGAGTCCACAGATACGCAGTATTTT	CASSEYTIMSESTDTQYF
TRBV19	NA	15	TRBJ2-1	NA	TGTGCCAGTAGTATAGATTTGTCCGGTTACAATGAGCAGTTCTTC	CASSIDLSGYNEQFF
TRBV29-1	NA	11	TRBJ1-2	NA	TGCAGCGTTCATACAGGCTATGGCTACACCTTC	CSVHTGYGYTF
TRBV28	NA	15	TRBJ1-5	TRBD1	TGTGCCAGCAGTTTTTGGGGACAGGAACCCTGGCCCCAGCATTTT	CASSFWGQEPWPQHF
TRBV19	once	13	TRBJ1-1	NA	TGTGCCAGTAGTTTCGACAGAAGCACTGAAGCTTTCTTT	CASSFDRSTEAFF
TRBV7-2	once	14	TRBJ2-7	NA	TGTGCCAGCACCCAGACACTCCTATCGGGGGAGCAGTACTTC	CASTQTLLSGEQYF
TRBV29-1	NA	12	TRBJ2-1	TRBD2	TGCAGCGTTGCTAGCGGGTACAATGAGCAGTTCTTC	CSVASGYNEQFF
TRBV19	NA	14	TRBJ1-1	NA	TGTGCCAGTAGTCCCGAACGGAGGAACACTGAAGCTTTCTTT	CASSPERRNTEAFF
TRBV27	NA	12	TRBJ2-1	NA	TGTGCCACGGGAACCTTTTTGGATGAGCAGTTCTTC	CATGTFLDEQFF
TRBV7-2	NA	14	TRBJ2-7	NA	TGTGCCAGCAGCTTAGGTCAAAACTCCTACGAGCAGTACTTC	CASSLGQNSYEQYF